This record covers a single T cell receptor beta chain. Its antigen is not identified. This sample stems from a study of T cells in Graves' hyperthyroidism and ophthalmopathy. About the research overall: Peripheral blood specimens were obtained at initial diagnosis, prior to any treatment. The study, taken as a whole, reports: Separation of ophthalmopathy from stable hyperthyroidism was achieved by a 13 V-J model. A median approximately 6.8 months before onset, the model predicted ophthalmopathy.

Patients having uncontrolled infection, another autoimmune disease, pregnancy or lactation were not included. The source material, RNA transcripts, was used to amplify TCR beta CDR3 regions. Initially, a first-round RT-PCR of the TCR CDR3 employed the HTBI primer set. From the multiplex PCR reads, TCRdb called clonotypes with MiXCR, one entry per CDR3 protein. The sample lists about 290,000 distinct CDR3 sequences, 16% occurring once. V lost 3 bases and J lost 5, with 5 bases in between. The CDR3 length is 12 residues. Germline values: CDR1 LGHNT, CDR2 FRNRAP. This chain joins TRBV12-5 and TRBJ1-5, with D unclear. What was sequenced was blood. The sequence was collected from a man aged 25 to 40 with Graves' hyperthyroidism. The CDR3 DNA reads TGTGCTAGTGGTTTTTACGATCAGCCCCAGCATTTT. It encodes CASGFYDQPQHF.